The 15 T cell receptor beta chains below were found in one sample sequenced in a study of cytomegalovirus exposure and HLA in healthy donors. The PCR was carried out with 60 Vbeta primers and 13 Jbeta primers. Profiled with immunoSEQ multiplex PCR; TCRdb holds only in-frame clones, not every one. The sample lists 150,000 to 190,000 clones, roughly four fifths seen once, with over 1.3% in the top ten. Sequencing was done on a sample of PBMCs. Receptor source: a man aged 18 to 35 in good health and CMV-seronegative.

This chain joins TRBV7-2 and TRBJ1-2; D is perhaps TRBD1 (6 bases). V was shortened by 5 bases and J by 2 bases, with 27 bases between the two germline ends. The CDR3 runs to 19 residues. The V gene's germline CDR1 is SGHTA and CDR2 FQGNSA. CDR3 bases: TGTGCCAGCAGCCTCCTACTAGGGGGACAAGCACCGTTAAACTATGGCTACACCTTC. This sequence encodes CASSLLLGGQAPLNYGYTF. The full variable domain, completed using reference TRBV7-2 and TRBJ1-2, is GAGVSQSPSNKVTEKGKDVELRCDPISGHTALYWYRQSLGQGLEFLIYFQGNSAPDKSGLPSDRFSAERTGGSVSTLTIQRTQQEDSAVYLCASSLLLGGQAPLNYGYTFGSGTRLTVV.

The CDR3 region has the DNA TGTGCCAGCTCACCAGGGACAGGGGGAGGCACTGAAGCTTTCTTT. Its translation: CASSPGTGGGTEAFF. The chain carries TRBV18 and TRBJ1-1, with 11 positions matching TRBD1. This CDR3 has 15 amino acids. J lost 4 bases, V lost 2 bases, and 3 bases had no gene match. Per germline, CDR1 KGHSH and CDR2 LQKENI.

The chain recombines TRBV10-3 with TRBJ2-6; the D gene is possibly TRBD2 (6 bases). The CDR3 consists of 18 residues. Per germline, CDR1 ENHRY and CDR2 SYGVKD. V was cut by 2 bases and J by 2 bases, with 16 bases left in between. In DNA form, the CDR3 reads TGTGCCATCAGTGAGCCGGAGGGTTTAGAGGCTGGGGCCAACGTCCTGACTTTC. This sequence encodes CAISEPEGLEAGANVLTF.

This chain connects TRBV28 to TRBJ2-7; TRBD2 is a possible D gene (5 bases). The germline gives CDR1 MDHEN, CDR2 SYDVKM. The length of the CDR3 is 12 residues. V was cut by 3 bases and J by 5 bases, with 8 bases left in between. The CDR3 here is CASSLRENEQYF. As DNA, the CDR3 is TGTGCCAGCAGTTTGAGGGAAAACGAGCAGTACTTC.

The chain is built from TRBV5-1 and TRBJ2-7; 7 bases line up with TRBD2. The V gene end was trimmed by 4 bases and the J gene end by 6 bases; junction bases not matched to a gene: 10. Germline V gene sequence: CDR1 SGHRS, CDR2 YFSETQ. The CDR3 runs 14 residues. CDR3 DNA sequence: TGCGCCAGCAGCACAGGCCGGGGAGGGCTCGAGCAGTACTTC. It specifies CASSTGRGGLEQYF.

This clone has more than one count but fewer than ten. V usage is TRBV27 and J usage is TRBJ2-1; TRBD2 aligns across 7 bases. The ends lost 6 bases at V and 7 bases at J; junction bases unmatched: 12. Germline-derived CDR1 and CDR2 are MNHEY and SMNVEV (reference sequence). The CDR3 covers 15 residues. The CDR3 bases are TGTGCCAGCAGGAGGGGAGGGCCGGGCTGGAATGAGCAGTTCTTC. Its translation: CASRRGGPGWNEQFF.

The chain carries TRBV4-1 and TRBJ1-6; D gene uncertain. Germline CDR1 is MGHRA and CDR2 is YSYEKL. V was pared by 0 bases and J by 9 bases, with 6 bases between. The CDR3 covers 13 residues. In nucleotides, the CDR3 is TGCGCCAGCAGCCAAGAACCCGGTTCACCCCTCCACTTT. Protein sequence: CASSQEPGSPLHF.

Written as DNA, the CDR3 is TGTGCCAGCAGCCGACAGGGATGGGGCACAGATACGCAGTATTTT. Its protein product is CASSRQGWGTDTQYF. V is TRBV6-6 and J is TRBJ2-3; 7 positions match TRBD1. Germline V lookup: CDR1 MNHNY, CDR2 SVGAGI (reference sequence). V trimming: 6 bases; J trimming: 1 base; junction bases outside the gene matches: 7. The CDR3 extends over 15 amino acids.

This clone appeared once. This sequence joins TRBV9 and TRBJ2-5; maybe TRBD1 (6 bases). V shed 3 bases and J shed 5 bases, with 17 bases lying between them. The V gene's germline CDR1 is SGDLS and CDR2 YYNGEE. This CDR3 has 15 residues. In DNA form, the CDR3 reads TGTGCCAGCAGCGAGGGGCGACAGGCCACGGAGACCCAGTACTTC. Its protein product is CASSEGRQATETQYF.

The chain is built from TRBV6-5 and TRBJ2-1; D might be TRBD1 (6 bases). The CDR3 has 16 residues. Germline CDR1 and CDR2: MNHEY and SVGAGI. Trimming pared 2 bases from V and 3 bases from J, leaving 14 bases between. The CDR3 nucleotides read TGTGCCAGCAGTTACCGGGACACAAGGGGCTACAATGAGCAGTTCTTC. Translated, it gives CASSYRDTRGYNEQFF.

The chain links TRBV5-1 to TRBJ2-5; TRBD2 aligns across 9 bases. From germline, CDR1 is SGHRS and CDR2 YFSETQ. The CDR3 spans 15 residues. V was pared by 0 bases and J by 9 bases, with 9 bases of the junction left unmatched. In DNA form, the CDR3 reads TGCGCCAGCAGCTTGGCCGCGGGAGGGCCGGGGGCCCAGTACTTC. It translates to CASSLAAGGPGAQYF.

This chain joins TRBV4-1 and TRBJ2-7, with D unresolved. This CDR3 comprises 15 residues. From germline, CDR1 is MGHRA and CDR2 YSYEKL. The V gene lost 1 base and the J gene lost 0 bases, with 10 bases spanning the gap. In DNA, the CDR3 is TGCGCCAGCAGCCAAGTCGCAGGATACTCCTACGAGCAGTACTTC. Amino acids: CASSQVAGYSYEQYF.

This clone was seen a handful of times. The chain joins TRBV7-2 to TRBJ1-4, with TRBD1 matching 11 bases. Trimming at V came to 5 bases and at J to 7 bases, leaving 6 bases not matched to a gene. The CDR3 runs 15 residues. Germline loops: CDR1 SGHTA, CDR2 FQGNSA. The CDR3 nucleotides read TGTGCCAGCAGCCTATCCGGGACAGGGGGTGAAAAACTGTTTTTT. This codes for CASSLSGTGGEKLFF.

This rearrangement joins TRBV14 to TRBJ1-4; no clear D. The germline V gene encodes CDR1 SGHDN and CDR2 FVKESK. Between the trimmed V and J ends, which lost 6 bases and 0 bases, there was a span of 11 bases. CDR3 length: 15 residues. The CDR3 DNA reads as TGTGCCAGCAGACGTAACTTTGCAACTAATGAAAAACTGTTTTTT. It is translated as CASRRNFATNEKLFF. Supplemented by reference TRBV14 and TRBJ1-4, the full variable domain reads EAGVTQFPSHSVIEKGQTVTLRCDPISGHDNLYWYRRVMGKEIKFLLHFVKESKQDESGMPNNRFLAERTGGTYSTLKVQPAELEDSGVYFCASRRNFATNEKLFFGSGTQLSVL.

The genes are TRBV5-1 and TRBJ2-1; 8 bases agree with TRBD2. Germline CDR1 SGHRS, CDR2 YFSETQ. This CDR3 spans 15 amino acids. Trimming at V came to 4 bases and at J to 6 bases, leaving 9 bases not matched to a gene. The CDR3 here is CASSRPSGRGNEQFF. The CDR3 nucleotides are TGCGCCAGCAGCCGCCCCAGCGGGAGAGGCAATGAGCAGTTCTTC.